The 22 T cell receptor beta chains listed next were all sequenced from one sample in a study of T cells in Graves' hyperthyroidism and ophthalmopathy. Amplification of TCR beta CDR3 regions used RNA as the template. The HTBI set primed first-round TCR CDR3 RT-PCR. MiXCR was run by TCRdb on the multiplex PCR reads, yielding one entry per CDR3 protein. The repertoire holds hundreds of thousands of distinct CDR3 sequences, about 15% seen once, with 7.5% to 8% in the top ten. Sequencing was done on a sample of blood. Receptors originate from a woman between 18 and 30 years old with Graves' hyperthyroidism.

As regards this clonotype: A read error may produce the germline difference seen at one junction end. This chain joins TRBV9 and TRBJ2-1; 9 bases map to TRBD2. The germline V gene encodes CDR1 SGDLS and CDR2 YYNGEE. The length of the CDR3 is 17 residues. CDR3 in amino acids: CASTVAGAGQRTNEQFF. CDR3 bases: TGTGCCAGCACCGTAGCGGGAGCGGGACAGAGGACCAATGAGCAGTTCTTC.

Notes on this clonotype: A much larger clone is a single base away; this may be a read error. The CDR3 does not end in the conserved phenylalanine or tryptophan, so this is likely a read error. The V gene is TRBV5-1, the J gene TRBJ1-1; unclear D gene. Trimming pared 4 bases from V and 0 bases from J, leaving 10 bases between. Germline loops: CDR1 SGHRS, CDR2 YFSETQ. The CDR3 covers 14 residues. The CDR3 protein is CASSPGSLNTEAFL. As DNA, the CDR3 is TGCGCCAGCAGCCCCGGGTCCCTGAACACTGAAGCTTTCCTT.

This clonotype was seen many times. J is TRBJ2-3 and V is TRBV3-1; the D gene could be TRBD1 or TRBD2 (5 bases each). Germline V gene lookup returns CDR1 LGHDT and CDR2 YNNKEL (reference sequence). With 0 bases removed from V and 6 bases from J, the gap between germline ends came to 16 bases. This CDR3 is 16 amino acids long. CDR3 region: CASSQDLPFRGDTQYF. In nucleotides, the CDR3 is TGTGCCAGCAGCCAAGATCTCCCCTTCCGGGGCGATACGCAGTATTTT.

This clonotype has just a few counts. The chain has TRBV9 and TRBJ1-5; TRBD1 might be the D (5 bases). CDR1 and CDR2 (germline): SGDLS, YYNGEE. The CDR3 runs 15 residues. Trimming removed 3 bases at V and 2 bases at J, with 12 bases between. The CDR3 nucleotides read TGTGCCAGCAGCGCTTCGACAGACGGCAATCAGCCCCAGCATTTT. As protein: CASSASTDGNQPQHF.

This clonotype was seen at least ten times. V is TRBV12-3 or TRBV12-4 and J is TRBJ1-2; 7 nucleotides agree with TRBD1. V lost 5 bases, J lost 5 bases, and 11 bases stayed unmatched. The CDR3 runs 15 residues. The CDR3 DNA is TGTGCCAGCAGTCCGCTCTGGGACAGCTCTTATGGCTACACCTTC. Amino acids: CASSPLWDSSYGYTF.

In its sample, this clonotype was seen many times. The V call is TRBV18, the J call TRBJ2-7; D remains unclear. CDR3 length: 12 residues. The germline V gene has CDR1 KGHSH and CDR2 LQKENI. The V end was cut by 3 bases, the J end by 2 bases, with 5 bases between. The CDR3 loop reads CASSPNTYEQYF. The CDR3 DNA is TGTGCCAGCTCACCTAATACCTACGAGCAGTACTTC.

This clonotype showed up many times. This chain links TRBV20-1 with TRBJ1-2; the D is unclear. V was shortened by 0 bases and J by 5 bases, with 13 bases between the two germline ends. CDR1 is DFQATT and CDR2 is SNEGSKA in the germline V gene (reference sequence). There are 14 residues in the CDR3. The CDR3 sequence: CSARDPGRKYGYTF. As DNA, the CDR3 is TGCAGTGCTAGAGATCCCGGACGGAAATATGGCTACACCTTC.

The chain carries TRBV7-8 and TRBJ1-4; D ambiguous. The germline CDR1 and CDR2 sequences are SGHVS and FQNEAQ. V gave up 1 base and J gave up 5 bases, with 5 bases separating them. This CDR3 is 13 amino acids long. The CDR3 nucleotides read TGTGCCAGCAGCTTAGGTAGAAATGAAAAACTGTTTTTT. It specifies CASSLGRNEKLFF.

This clonotype was detected many times. V usage is TRBV29-1 and J usage is TRBJ1-2; D may be TRBD1 (6 bases). The CDR3 has 14 residues. V lost 8 bases and J lost 0, with 16 bases in between. Germline CDR1 reads SQVTM; CDR2 reads ANQGSEA. The CDR3 loop is CSTLDRPTNYGYTF. The CDR3 nucleotides are TGCAGCACACTGGACAGACCAACTAACTATGGCTACACCTTC.

CDR3 sequence (DNA): TGTGCCAGCAGCGTAAGCGGGGCCCCTGCCGGGGAGCTGTTTTTT. This codes for CASSVSGAPAGELFF. V is TRBV9 and J is TRBJ2-2; TRBD2 agrees at 7 bases. V trimming: 1 base; J trimming: 6 bases; junction bases outside the gene matches: 6. From germline, CDR1 is SGDLS and CDR2 YYNGEE. This CDR3 is 15 amino acids long.

This clonotype was observed at least ten times. This chain connects TRBV9 to TRBJ2-2; the D is unclear. The CDR3 is 13 amino acids. The V gene lost 4 bases and the J gene lost 5 bases, with 9 bases spanning the gap. CDR1 is SGDLS and CDR2 is YYNGEE in the germline V gene. The CDR3 DNA reads TGTGCCAGCAGCCTTACCTGGACCGGGGAGCTGTTTTTT. It translates to CASSLTWTGELFF. Combining the CDR3 with reference TRBV9 and TRBJ2-2 gives the whole variable domain DSGVTQTPKHLITATGQRVTLRCSPRSGDLSVYWYQQSLDQGLQFLIQYYNGEERAKGNILERFSAQQFPDLHSELNLSSLELGDSALYFCASSLTWTGELFFGEGSRLTVL.

In its sample, this clonotype was seen many times. The gene calls are TRBV2 and TRBJ2-3, with a weak D call TRBD1 (6 bases). Germline V gene data show CDR1 as SNHLY and CDR2 as FYNNEI. CDR3 length: 14 amino acids. V lost 6 bases and J 5 bases, leaving 15 bases between the germline ends. The CDR3 DNA follows: TGTGCCAGCAGGAGGACAGTACCCCAAGATACGCAGTATTTT. This sequence encodes CASRRTVPQDTQYF.

Ten or more counts support this clonotype. The V call is TRBV6-1, the J call TRBJ1-5, with 7 bases matching TRBD1. The CDR3 is made up of 15 amino acids. Germline V gives CDR1 MNHNS, CDR2 SASEGT. The V gene end was trimmed by 6 bases and the J gene end by 1 base; junction bases not matched to a gene: 6. The CDR3 is CASRKMGQSNQPQHF. The CDR3 region has the DNA TGTGCCAGCAGGAAAATGGGACAGAGCAATCAGCCCCAGCATTTT.

This clonotype occurred a few times. V and J are TRBV6-1 and TRBJ1-6, with D perhaps matching TRBD1 (5 bases). CDR3 length: 13 amino acids. With 0 bases removed from V and 16 bases from J, the gap between germline ends came to 13 bases. In germline, CDR1 is MNHNS, CDR2 SASEGT. The CDR3 region has the DNA TGTGCCAGCAGTGAAGCTTGGGACCGTCCGCTCCACTTT. It specifies CASSEAWDRPLHF.

Worth noting for this clonotype: One end of the junction is discordant with germline, which a read error may explain. This rearrangement joins TRBV7-9 to TRBJ2-3; the D gene is possibly TRBD2 (7 bases). Per germline, CDR1 SEHNR and CDR2 FQNEAQ (reference sequence). The CDR3 spans 16 residues. CDR3 in amino acids: CAILLGTGGLSDTQCF. Written as DNA, the CDR3 is TGTGCCATCCTCCTGGGGACGGGGGGCCTCTCAGATACGCAGTGTTTT.

The table lists this clonotype with many counts. The chain employs TRBV6-5 and TRBJ2-7; D remains ambiguous. Germline CDR1 reads MNHEY; CDR2 reads SVGAGI. The CDR3 extends over 13 amino acids. V lost 2 bases and J lost 4, with 9 bases in between. CDR3 sequence reads: CASSYGRRYEQYF. The CDR3 bases are TGTGCCAGCAGTTACGGTAGGAGATACGAGCAGTACTTC.

There are a few counts of this clonotype. The chain joins TRBV29-1 to TRBJ2-6, with D possibly being TRBD2 (5 bases). This CDR3 has 16 amino acids. V was clipped by 7 bases and J by 0 bases, with 16 bases between them. Germline V gives CDR1 SQVTM, CDR2 ANQGSEA. CDR3 sequence (DNA): TGCAGCGCCTGGAGTCCGGGAAGCTCTGGGGCCAACGTCCTGACTTTC. Translation gives CSAWSPGSSGANVLTF. Full variable domain (outside the CDR3, taken from reference TRBV29-1 and TRBJ2-6): SAVISQKPSRDICQRGTSLTIQCQVDSQVTMMFWYRQQPGQSLTLIATANQGSEATYESGFVIDKFPISRPNLTFSTLTVSNMSPEDSSIYLCSAWSPGSSGANVLTFGAGSRLTVL.

This clonotype was counted many times. The rearrangement joins TRBV27 to TRBJ1-2; tentatively, D is TRBD1 (5 bases). The CDR3 consists of 15 residues. Germline CDR1 MNHEY, CDR2 SMNVEV (reference sequence). V was trimmed by 5 bases and J by 3 bases, leaving 16 bases between them. The CDR3 reads CASSSYPGGDYGYTF. The CDR3 DNA sequence: TGTGCCAGCAGTAGTTACCCGGGGGGAGACTATGGCTACACCTTC.

This clonotype was counted only a few times. The chain links TRBV10-3 to TRBJ2-1; possibly TRBD1 or TRBD2 for D (5 bases each). CDR3 length: 14 residues. Germline V gene lookup returns CDR1 ENHRY and CDR2 SYGVKD. The V and J ends lost 4 bases and 1 base respectively, with 8 bases between them. CDR3 nucleotides: TGTGCCATCAGTGGAGGGGAATCCTACAATGAGCAGTTCTTC. Protein sequence: CAISGGESYNEQFF.

At least ten counts were recorded for this clonotype. V gene TRBV11-3 combines with J gene TRBJ2-2, with D maybe TRBD1 (6 bases). CDR1 and CDR2 (germline): SGHNT, YENEEA. The germline V and J ends were trimmed by 3 bases and 3 bases, with 8 bases remaining between them. This CDR3 region has 14 residues. The CDR3, as DNA: TGTGCCAGCAGCTTTGGACAGTACACCGGGGAGCTGTTTTTT. This gives the protein CASSFGQYTGELFF.

This clonotype was recorded many times. This chain connects TRBV10-3 to TRBJ1-5; TRBD1 is a possible D gene (5 bases). The V end was cut by 3 bases, the J end by 7 bases, with 7 bases between. CDR1 and CDR2 from the germline V gene are ENHRY and SYGVKD. The CDR3 totals 12 residues. The CDR3: CAISDGDQPQHF. As DNA, the CDR3 is TGTGCCATCAGTGATGGGGACCAGCCCCAGCATTTT.

In its sample, this clonotype was seen many times. The chain carries TRBV7-9 and TRBJ2-4, with 8 nucleotides matching TRBD2. The CDR3 consists of 14 residues. Germline CDR1 reads SEHNR; CDR2 reads FQNEAQ (reference sequence). J gave up 7 bases and V 8 bases, and 10 bases lay outside the gene matches. CDR3 coding DNA: TGTGCCAGCGCCCTGGAGGGCGGGAGGAACATTCAGTACTTC. Translated: CASALEGGRNIQYF.